Listed below are T cell receptor beta chains from one sample, sequenced in a study of blood T cell repertoires in COVID-19. Data came from immunoSEQ multiplex PCR; TCRdb stores just in-frame clones and leaves some out. The repertoire holds roughly 110,000 clones, around nine tenths seen once, with more than 0.9% in the top ten. Material for sequencing was peripheral blood. The receptor set was obtained from a woman between 25 and 40 years old with acute or convalescent COVID-19. CDR3s include the opening cysteine and the closing phenylalanine or tryptophan. The D gene is left open where the match is weak.

>TRBD1|TRBV5-4|TRBJ1-2
TGTGCCAGCAGGGAAGGACAGGGGACTCATGGCTACACCTTC
CASREGQGTHGYTF
>-|TRBV11-2|TRBJ1-1
TGTGCCAGCAGCTTCACAGGGTTGAACACTGAAGCTTTCTTT
CASSFTGLNTEAFF
>TRBD1|TRBV10-1|TRBJ2-3
TGCGCCAGCAGTGAGCTTGGGACAGGCACAGATACGCAGTATTTT
CASSELGTGTDTQYF
>-|TRBV29-1|TRBJ1-4
TGCAGCGTTTCAAAAGGGGCTAGTGCAACTAATGAAAAACTGTTTTTT
CSVSKGASATNEKLFF
>-|TRBV6-2/TRBV6-3|TRBJ2-1
TGTGCCAGCAGTTACTCAGGAGGCATGGAGCCTTACAATGAGCAGTTCTTC
CASSYSGGMEPYNEQFF
>TRBD1|TRBV6-4|TRBJ1-1
TGTGCCAGCAGTGAAGGGACAGCCAACACTGAAGCTTTCTTT
CASSEGTANTEAFF
>TRBD1|TRBV3-1/TRBV3-2|TRBJ1-5
TGTGCCAGCAGCCCTGCAGGATGGGACAGAAATCAGCCCCAGCATTTT
CASSPAGWDRNQPQHF
>-|TRBV6-5|TRBJ1-2
TGTGCCAGCATGGGGGCGGTTGACTATGGCTACACCTTC
CASMGAVDYGYTF
>-|TRBV27|TRBJ1-2
TGTGCCAGCAGTTTAGGGGGGGGGCATACTGTCTACACCTTC
CASSLGGGHTVYTF
>-|TRBV6-5|TRBJ1-2
TGTGCCAGCTCAGAGTCCGGGGGTAACTATGGCTACACCTTC
CASSESGGNYGYTF
>-|TRBV13|TRBJ2-1
TGTGCCACCTCTCGGGACAACGCCTACAATGAGCAGTTCTTC
CATSRDNAYNEQFF
>-|TRBV11-3|TRBJ1-2
TGTGCCAGCAGCGTCCTCAGGGGCTACACCTTC
CASSVLRGYTF
>-|TRBV12-5|TRBJ2-2
TGTGCTAGTGGGTTGGGAGCCGGGGAGCTGTTTTTT
CASGLGAGELFF
>TRBD1|TRBV27|TRBJ1-2
TGTGCCAGCAGTCCCGGGACAGGGACCTATGGCTACACCTTC
CASSPGTGTYGYTF
>TRBD1|TRBV9|TRBJ1-2
TGTGCCAGCAGCCCGAGGGACAGAAGAACTAACTCTAACTATGGCTACACCTTC
CASSPRDRRTNSNYGYTF